Presented here are 22 T cell receptor beta chains from one specimen sequenced in a study of blood T cells in healthy people across ages. The second PCR ran about 6 to 12 cycles with a sample-barcoded 5' primer and J-beta primers. TCRdb re-analysed the 5' RACE reads in MiXCR, keeping a single row per CDR3 protein. Counted here are fewer than 900,000 distinct CDR3 sequences, roughly two fifths occurring once; the ten biggest clones make up 20% to 25%. Sequenced sample: blood. These receptors all stem from an older woman in good health.

This clonotype was picked up many times. The gene calls are TRBV5-1 and TRBJ2-7, with a possible D match to TRBD2 (6 bases). Germline V CDR1 and CDR2: SGHRS, YFSETQ. With 0 bases removed from V and 6 bases from J, the gap between germline ends came to 10 bases. This CDR3 contains 13 residues. CDR3 nucleotides: TGCGCCAGCAGCTTGGGCGGGGTGGTCGAGCAGTACTTC. Protein product: CASSLGGVVEQYF.

The V call is TRBV20-1, the J call TRBJ2-5; tentatively, D is TRBD2 (6 bases). Matching the DNA end better, TRBJ2-7 makes the J call doubtful. The CDR3 is 14 amino acids. In germline, CDR1 is DFQATT, CDR2 SNEGSKA (reference sequence). Here the CDR3 reads CSARGGPTPYEQYF. The CDR3 region has the DNA TGCAGTGCTAGGGGGGGACCAACTCCCTACGAGCAGTACTTC.

This clonotype showed up just a few times. The rearrangement uses TRBV3-1 and TRBJ2-3; 9 nucleotides line up with TRBD2. This CDR3 has 18 residues. The junction had 11 bases not matched to a gene; V was cut back by 0 bases and J by 4 bases. Germline CDR1 is LGHDT and CDR2 is YNNKEL (reference sequence). CDR3 bases: TGTGCCAGCAGCCAAGACGGTGGCGGGGGGGCCGACCCAGATACGCAGTATTTT. This gives the protein CASSQDGGGGADPDTQYF.

Notes on this clonotype: This may be a read error: a much more frequent sequence differs by one nucleotide. J is TRBJ2-5 and V is TRBV29-1, with D possibly TRBD1 on 5 matching bases. The CDR3 totals 12 residues. Germline loops: CDR1 SQVTM, CDR2 ANQGSEA. V was clipped by 3 bases and J by 0 bases, with 5 bases between them. In nucleotides, the CDR3 is TGCAGCGTTGAGGACAACCAAGAGACCCAGTACTTC. It is translated as CSVEDNQETQYF.

About this clonotype: The junction differs from germline at one of its ends, possibly a read error. V and J are TRBV5-1 and TRBJ2-1; D is uncertain. CDR3 size: 12 residues. The germline V gene has CDR1 SGHRS and CDR2 YFSETQ. CDR3: CAGSIPDNEQFF. CDR3 sequence (DNA): TGCGCCGGCAGCATTCCCGATAATGAGCAGTTCTTC.

At least ten counts were recorded for this clonotype. This chain connects TRBV29-1 to TRBJ1-2, with a weak D call TRBD1 (5 bases). Germline V gene lookup returns CDR1 SQVTM and CDR2 ANQGSEA. This CDR3 region has 14 residues. V was pared by 6 bases and J by 4 bases, with 18 bases between. The CDR3 reads CSVPPRANSYGYTF. CDR3 bases: TGCAGCGTCCCCCCCAGGGCTAATTCCTATGGCTACACCTTC.

Comments on this clonotype: The junction does not match germline at one end; this may be a read error. V is TRBV6-4 and J is TRBJ1-1, with D uncertain. Germline CDR1 and CDR2: MRHNA and SNTAGT. The CDR3 is 14 amino acids. The CDR3 loop reads CASSDWRRFNRAFF. The CDR3 DNA reads TGTGCCAGCAGCGACTGGCGACGGTTTAACCGGGCTTTCTTT.

The chain has TRBV5-1 and TRBJ2-4, with D maybe TRBD2 (6 bases). CDR1 is SGHRS, CDR2 YFSETQ, per germline. This CDR3 is 14 amino acids long. Trimming left V 5 bases short and J 5 bases short, with 14 bases between. The CDR3 region has the DNA TGCGCCAGCAGTCTACGGGGGTGGCAAAACATTCAGTACTTC. Translating gives CASSLRGWQNIQYF.

At least ten counts were recorded for this clonotype. The chain employs TRBV29-1 and TRBJ2-7; 7 bases match TRBD1. The CDR3 has 11 residues. The junction had 2 bases not matched to a gene; V was cut back by 6 bases and J by 3 bases. Germline CDR1 reads SQVTM; CDR2 reads ANQGSEA. The CDR3 DNA reads TGCAGCGTGGGACAGCTCTACGAGCAGTACTTC. It translates to CSVGQLYEQYF.

The rearrangement uses TRBV20-1 and TRBJ2-7; TRBD1 aligns across 7 bases. The germline gives CDR1 DFQATT, CDR2 SNEGSKA (reference sequence). The ends lost 6 bases at V and 1 base at J; junction bases unmatched: 6. The CDR3 runs 13 residues. The CDR3 sequence is CSARQGVSYEQYF. DNA for the CDR3: TGCAGTGCCCGACAGGGAGTGTCCTACGAGCAGTACTTC.

Notes on this clonotype: Sequence at one end of the junction differs from germline and may be a read error. The chain joins TRBV29-1 to TRBJ2-7, with 14 bases that match TRBD2. This CDR3 has 14 residues. Looked up from germline, CDR1 is SQVTM and CDR2 is ANQGSEA. The CDR3, as DNA: TGCAGCGTGAGGACTAGCGGGGGGACCTACAAGCAGTACTTC. This translates into CSVRTSGGTYKQYF.

The chain carries TRBV20-1 and TRBJ2-7; D remains ambiguous. The CDR3 runs to 16 residues. Germline CDR1 DFQATT, CDR2 SNEGSKA (reference sequence). V lost 0 bases, J lost 5 bases, and 20 bases lay in between. Here the CDR3 DNA reads TGCAGTGCTAGAGATCCAGGCCGCACCTCGACCAACGAGCAGTACTTC. Its translation is CSARDPGRTSTNEQYF.

The chain uses TRBV10-3 and TRBJ2-1; D not resolved. The DNA matches TRBJ2-7 better at its end, which makes the J call doubtful. Germline V gives CDR1 ENHRY, CDR2 SYGVKD. The CDR3 is 15 amino acids. The CDR3 region has the DNA TGTGCCATCACCTGGACGGCCGCCTCCTACAATGAGCAGTACTTC. Encoded protein: CAITWTAASYNEQYF.

This clonotype was detected a few times. The chain is built from TRBV7-2 and TRBJ1-5; 8 bases map to TRBD1. Germline V gene data show CDR1 as SGHTA and CDR2 as FQGNSA. This CDR3 has 17 amino acids. Trimming took 5 bases from V and 4 from J; bases not matched to a gene: 13. CDR3 amino acids: CASSTRTGIFGNQPQHF. The CDR3 DNA is TGTGCCAGCAGCACCAGGACAGGGATTTTCGGTAATCAGCCCCAGCATTTT.

The chain has TRBV12-3 or TRBV12-4 and TRBJ2-7; the D gene is possibly TRBD2 (5 bases). This CDR3 comprises 14 residues. Trimming left V 6 bases short and J 2 bases short, with 14 bases between. The CDR3: CASRKSGGPYEQYF. The CDR3 bases are TGTGCCAGCAGAAAGAGCGGTGGACCCTACGAGCAGTACTTC.

J is TRBJ2-3 and V is TRBV20-1, with 11 nucleotides matching TRBD2. In germline, CDR1 is DFQATT, CDR2 SNEGSKA (reference sequence). The trim removed 4 bases at V and 2 bases at J, leaving 5 bases unmatched. This CDR3 spans 15 amino acids. The CDR3 sequence is CSAKLAGGPTDTQYF. The CDR3 bases are TGCAGTGCTAAGTTAGCGGGGGGGCCCACAGATACGCAGTATTTT.

The chain carries TRBV20-1 and TRBJ2-5; 8 bases fit TRBD2. Germline-derived CDR1 and CDR2 are DFQATT and SNEGSKA (reference sequence). This CDR3 comprises 14 residues. The V and J ends lost 0 bases and 11 bases, in that order; junction bases with no gene match: 11. CDR3 in amino acids: CSARDLGLGNEQYF. The CDR3 nucleotides read TGCAGTGCTAGAGATCTGGGACTAGGGAATGAGCAGTACTTC.

This clonotype was seen a few times. The genes are TRBV10-1 and TRBJ2-1; 9 nucleotides align to TRBD1. CDR3 length: 14 amino acids. Germline V CDR1 and CDR2: WNHNN, SYGVQD (reference sequence). V shed 4 bases and J 6 bases; nucleotides not matched to a gene: 4. CDR3 in amino acids: CASSAGTGFNEQFF. DNA of the CDR3: TGCGCCAGCAGTGCCGGGACAGGGTTCAATGAGCAGTTCTTC.

This clonotype has a handful of counts. This sequence joins TRBV11-1 and TRBJ2-1; 14 positions agree with TRBD2. The CDR3 consists of 22 residues. Trimming removed 3 bases from V and 2 bases from J; junction bases left unmatched: 18. The germline V gene encodes CDR1 SGHAT and CDR2 FQDESV (reference sequence). The CDR3 coding sequence is TGTGCCAGCAGCTTCATAGCGGGGACCGGGACTAGCGGGAGAGTCACCTACAATGAGCAGTTCTTC. Translation: CASSFIAGTGTSGRVTYNEQFF.

V gene TRBV30 combines with J gene TRBJ2-1; 11 bases agree with TRBD2. Losses at the gene ends were 4 bases for V and 4 bases for J; bases not matched to a gene: 6. Per germline, CDR1 GTSNPN and CDR2 SVGIG (reference sequence). CDR3 length: 15 amino acids. The CDR3 spells CAWTVAGGAYNEQFF. The CDR3 DNA reads TGTGCCTGGACAGTAGCGGGGGGGGCTTACAATGAGCAGTTCTTC.

CDR3 in DNA: TGTGCCACCAGCCGGGGACAGGGGTCGGATGGCTACACCTTC. This gives the protein CATSRGQGSDGYTF. This rearrangement joins TRBV24-1 to TRBJ1-2; 10 bases line up with TRBD1. The CDR3 totals 14 residues. The germline CDR1 and CDR2 sequences are KGHDR and SFDVKD. With V trimmed by 7 bases and J by 6 bases, 7 bases remained unmatched.

This clonotype was counted between two and nine times. The CDR3, as DNA: TGCAGTGCCCCCCGTAGCGGGAGTTTGTCCTACAATGAGCAGTTCTTC. Its protein is CSAPRSGSLSYNEQFF. The chain employs TRBV20-1 and TRBJ2-1, with 9 nucleotides matching TRBD2. J was trimmed by 1 base and V by 6 bases; bases with no gene match: 10. CDR1 and CDR2 (germline): DFQATT, SNEGSKA (reference sequence). This CDR3 spans 16 amino acids.